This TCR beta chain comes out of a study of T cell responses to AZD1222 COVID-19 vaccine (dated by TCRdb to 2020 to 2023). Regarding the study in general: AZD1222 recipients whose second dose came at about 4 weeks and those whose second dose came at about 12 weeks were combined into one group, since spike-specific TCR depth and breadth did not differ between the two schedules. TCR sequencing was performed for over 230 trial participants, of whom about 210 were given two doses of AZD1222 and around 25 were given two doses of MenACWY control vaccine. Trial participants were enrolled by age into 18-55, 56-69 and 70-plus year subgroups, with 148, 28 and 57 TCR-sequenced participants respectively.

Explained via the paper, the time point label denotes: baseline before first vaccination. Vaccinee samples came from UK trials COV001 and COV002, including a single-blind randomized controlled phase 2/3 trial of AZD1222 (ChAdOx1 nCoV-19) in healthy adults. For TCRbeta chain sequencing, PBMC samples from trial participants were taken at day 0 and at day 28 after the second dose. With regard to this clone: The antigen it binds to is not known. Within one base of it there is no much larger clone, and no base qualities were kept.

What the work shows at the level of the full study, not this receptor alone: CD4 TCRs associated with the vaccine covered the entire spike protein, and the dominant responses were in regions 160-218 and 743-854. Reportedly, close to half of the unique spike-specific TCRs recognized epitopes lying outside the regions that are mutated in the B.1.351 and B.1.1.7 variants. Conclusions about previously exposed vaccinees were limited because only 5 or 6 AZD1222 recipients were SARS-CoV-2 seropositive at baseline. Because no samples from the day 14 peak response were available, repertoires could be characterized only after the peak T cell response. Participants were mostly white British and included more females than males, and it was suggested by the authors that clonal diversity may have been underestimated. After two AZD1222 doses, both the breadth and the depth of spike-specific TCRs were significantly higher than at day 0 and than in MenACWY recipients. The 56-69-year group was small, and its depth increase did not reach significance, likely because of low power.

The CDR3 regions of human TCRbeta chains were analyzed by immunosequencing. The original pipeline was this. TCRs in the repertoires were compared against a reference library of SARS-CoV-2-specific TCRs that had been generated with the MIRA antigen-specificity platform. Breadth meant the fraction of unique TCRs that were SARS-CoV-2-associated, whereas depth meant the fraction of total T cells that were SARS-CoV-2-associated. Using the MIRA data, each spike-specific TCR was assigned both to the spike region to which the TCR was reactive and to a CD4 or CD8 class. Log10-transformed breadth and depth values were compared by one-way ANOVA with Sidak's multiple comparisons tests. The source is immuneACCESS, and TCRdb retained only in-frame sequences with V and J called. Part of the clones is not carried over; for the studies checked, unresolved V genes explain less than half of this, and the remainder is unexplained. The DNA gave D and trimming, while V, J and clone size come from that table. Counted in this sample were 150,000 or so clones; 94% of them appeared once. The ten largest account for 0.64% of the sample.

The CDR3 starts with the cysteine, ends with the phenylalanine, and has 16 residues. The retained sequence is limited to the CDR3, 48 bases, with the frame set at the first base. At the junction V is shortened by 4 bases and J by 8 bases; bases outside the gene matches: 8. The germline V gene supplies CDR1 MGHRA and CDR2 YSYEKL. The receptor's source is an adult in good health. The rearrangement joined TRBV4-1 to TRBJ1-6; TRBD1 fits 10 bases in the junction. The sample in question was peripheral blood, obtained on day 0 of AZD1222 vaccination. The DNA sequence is TGCGCCAGCAGCCTGACAGGGGGCGGAGGGGATTCACCCCTCCACTTT. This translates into CASSLTGGGGDSPLHF.